The 14 T cell receptor beta chains below were found in one sample sequenced in a study of T cells in lung cancer brain metastases. Libraries were prepared by immunoSEQ multiplex PCR; TCRdb keeps only in-frame clonotypes and omits some of them. The sample shows 2,500 or so clones, less than 95% of them seen only once. The sequenced sample was tumor tissue from the primary lung tumor. These receptors all come from a man in his 70s with non-small cell lung cancer.

V gene TRBV30 combines with J gene TRBJ1-2; 7 bases are shared with TRBD1. Germline V CDR1 and CDR2: GTSNPN, SVGIG (reference sequence). V gave up 1 base and J gave up 8 bases; unmatched junction bases: 4. This CDR3 has 12 residues. The CDR3 nucleotides read TGTGCCTGGAGTGGACAGGGTTGGGGCTACACCTTC. This codes for CAWSGQGWGYTF. Together with reference TRBV30 and TRBJ1-2, the CDR3 gives the full variable domain: SQTIHQWPATLVQPVGSPLSLECTVEGTSNPNLYWYRQAAGRGLQLLFYSVGIGQISSEVPQNLSASRPQDRQFILSSKKLLLSDSGFYLCAWSGQGWGYTFGSGTRLTVV.

The chain uses TRBV6-1 and TRBJ2-3; TRBD2 matches 11 bases. V was clipped by 7 bases and J by 4 bases; unmatched bases: 1. Germline V gene data show CDR1 as MNHNS and CDR2 as SASEGT. The CDR3 totals 13 residues. As DNA, the CDR3 is TGTGCCAGCACTAGCGGGAGGTCAGATACGCAGTATTTT. Translating gives CASTSGRSDTQYF.

The chain links TRBV10-2 to TRBJ1-2, with a tentative D call TRBD1 (6 bases). With 5 bases removed from V and 4 bases from J, the gap between germline ends came to 8 bases. Germline V gene sequence: CDR1 WSHSY, CDR2 SAAADI. The CDR3 is 12 residues long. CDR3 bases: TGCGCCAGCAGTAAGGACAGCTATGGCTACACCTTC. It codes for CASSKDSYGYTF.

The chain has TRBV6-6 and TRBJ2-1; 11 bases map to TRBD2. The CDR3 runs to 15 residues. In germline, CDR1 is MNHNY, CDR2 SVGAGI (reference sequence). Trimming cost V 10 bases and J 4 bases; bases outside gene matches: 9. CDR3 DNA: TGTGCCACCCGAGAAAGGACTAGCGGGTACAATGAGCAGTTCTTC. Its translation is CATRERTSGYNEQFF.

The chain links TRBV12-5 to TRBJ1-1; no definite D call. V lost 5 bases and J 1 base, leaving 8 bases between the germline ends. Germline loops: CDR1 LGHNT, CDR2 FRNRAP. CDR3 length equals 13 residues. The CDR3, as DNA: TGTGCTAGTGGTCTGGGCGCGAACACTGAAGCTTTCTTT. This sequence encodes CASGLGANTEAFF.

The V and J genes are TRBV9 and TRBJ2-3; TRBD2 agrees at 10 bases. Trimming cost V 1 base and J 7 bases; bases outside gene matches: 9. CDR3 length: 16 amino acids. Germline-derived CDR1 and CDR2 are SGDLS and YYNGEE. The CDR3 sequence: CASSVYGTSATNTQYF. The CDR3 DNA follows: TGTGCCAGCAGCGTATACGGGACTAGCGCCACTAATACGCAGTATTTT. Full variable domain (rest looked up from reference TRBV9 and TRBJ2-3): DSGVTQTPKHLITATGQRVTLRCSPRSGDLSVYWYQQSLDQGLQFLIQYYNGEERAKGNILERFSAQQFPDLHSELNLSSLELGDSALYFCASSVYGTSATNTQYFGPGTRLTVL.

V gene TRBV6-5 combines with J gene TRBJ2-7, with 14 bases fitting TRBD2. The CDR3 spans 16 residues. V was clipped by 2 bases and J by 3 bases; unmatched bases: 3. Germline V gene lookup returns CDR1 MNHEY and CDR2 SVGAGI. The CDR3 sequence is CASSYGTSGSFYEQYF. In nucleotides, the CDR3 is TGTGCCAGCAGTTACGGGACTAGCGGGAGCTTCTACGAGCAGTACTTC.

The chain combines TRBV19 with TRBJ1-1; D gene unclear. Germline CDR1 is LNHDA and CDR2 is SQIVND (reference sequence). CDR3 size: 12 residues. Trimming removed 5 bases at V and 5 bases at J, with 9 bases between. This CDR3 is CASSYRETEAFF. In nucleotides, the CDR3 is TGTGCCAGTAGTTATAGAGAGACTGAAGCTTTCTTT. Full variable domain (outside the CDR3, taken from reference TRBV19 and TRBJ1-1): DGGITQSPKYLFRKEGQNVTLSCEQNLNHDAMYWYRQDPGQGLRLIYYSQIVNDFQKGDIAEGYSVSREKKESFPLTVTSAQKNPTAFYLCASSYRETEAFFGQGTRLTVV.

The chain is built from TRBV7-9 and TRBJ1-3; the D is unclear. The V gene lost 2 bases and the J gene lost 1 base, with 6 bases spanning the gap. The CDR3 consists of 14 residues. Germline V gene sequence: CDR1 SEHNR, CDR2 FQNEAQ (reference sequence). The CDR3 nucleotides read TGTGCCAGCAGCTTATCATTGTCTGGAAACACCATATATTTT. Translated: CASSLSLSGNTIYF.

This clone was found once. Its ends do not fully match the called genes, so a read error is possible. The chain links TRBV11-2 to TRBJ2-7, with 10 bases matching TRBD2. CDR3 length equals 15 residues. Germline CDR1 reads SGHAT; CDR2 reads FQNNGV. The CDR3 loop is CTSSPGTSDFYEQYF. The CDR3 DNA reads TGTACCAGCAGCCCCGGGACTAGCGACTTCTACGAGCAGTACTTC.

Regarding this clone: The identical CDR3 is also encoded by other nucleotide sequences in the sample. The J gene is TRBJ2-7, the V gene TRBV14, with D unresolved. The CDR3 has 12 residues. Germline-derived CDR1 and CDR2 are SGHDN and FVKESK. V was shortened by 5 bases and J by 4 bases, with 9 bases between the two germline ends. CDR3 sequence: CASSKGPYEQYF. CDR3 coding DNA: TGTGCCAGCAGCAAAGGACCTTACGAGCAGTACTTC.

This rearrangement joins TRBV5-6 to TRBJ2-3, with a possible D match to TRBD1 (6 bases). The germline V gene has CDR1 SGHDT and CDR2 YYEEEE. CDR3 length equals 15 residues. The V end lost 4 bases, the J end lost 0 bases, and 12 bases lay between the germline ends. CDR3 nucleotide sequence: TGTGCCAGCAGCCCTGGGACAACCAGCACAGATACGCAGTATTTT. This translates into CASSPGTTSTDTQYF.

This chain uses TRBV6-1 with TRBJ1-1; D remains ambiguous. Germline CDR1 is MNHNS and CDR2 is SASEGT. V was shortened by 7 bases and J by 1 base, with 10 bases between the two germline ends. The CDR3 loop spans 13 amino acids. In nucleotides, the CDR3 is TGTGCCAGCAACGCGCTCCCGAACACTGAAGCTTTCTTT. Protein sequence: CASNALPNTEAFF.

CDR3 sequence reads: CASSQGQGASPLHF. CDR3 sequence (DNA): TGTGCCAGCAGCCAAGGACAGGGGGCTTCACCCCTCCACTTT. The V and J genes are TRBV4-2 and TRBJ1-6, with 10 bases aligning to TRBD1. Germline assignment: CDR1 LGHNA and CDR2 YNFKEQ. CDR3 size: 14 residues. The junction had 0 bases not matched to a gene; V was cut back by 1 base and J by 9 bases.